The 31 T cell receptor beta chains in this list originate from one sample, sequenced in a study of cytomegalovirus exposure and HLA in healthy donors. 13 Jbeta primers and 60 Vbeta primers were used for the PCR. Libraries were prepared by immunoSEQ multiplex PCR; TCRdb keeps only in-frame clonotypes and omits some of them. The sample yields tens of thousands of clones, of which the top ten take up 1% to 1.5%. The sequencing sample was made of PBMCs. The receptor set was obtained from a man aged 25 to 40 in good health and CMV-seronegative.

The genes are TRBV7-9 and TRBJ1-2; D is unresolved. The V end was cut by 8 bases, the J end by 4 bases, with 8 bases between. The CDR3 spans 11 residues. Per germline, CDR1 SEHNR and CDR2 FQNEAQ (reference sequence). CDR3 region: CASGRFYGYTF. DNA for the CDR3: TGTGCCAGCGGTCGGTTCTATGGCTACACCTTC.

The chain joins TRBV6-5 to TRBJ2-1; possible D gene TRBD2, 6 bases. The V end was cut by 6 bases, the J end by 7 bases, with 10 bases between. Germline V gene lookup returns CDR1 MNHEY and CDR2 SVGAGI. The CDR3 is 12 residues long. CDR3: CASSPGRNEQFF. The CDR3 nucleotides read TGTGCCAGCAGCCCAGGGAGGAATGAGCAGTTCTTC.

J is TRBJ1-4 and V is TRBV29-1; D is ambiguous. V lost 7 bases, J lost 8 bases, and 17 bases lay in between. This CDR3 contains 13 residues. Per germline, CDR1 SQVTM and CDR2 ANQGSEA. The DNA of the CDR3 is TGCAGCGCCCGAGGGAACCCCGGGGAAAAACTGTTTTTT. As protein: CSARGNPGEKLFF.

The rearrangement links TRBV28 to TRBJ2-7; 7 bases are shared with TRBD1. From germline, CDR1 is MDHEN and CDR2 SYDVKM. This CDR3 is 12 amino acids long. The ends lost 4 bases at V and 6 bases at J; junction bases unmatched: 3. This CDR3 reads CASSSGGSEQYF. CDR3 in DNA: TGTGCCAGCAGTTCAGGGGGAAGCGAGCAGTACTTC.

The CDR3 DNA follows: TGTGCCAGTAGTGAGAGGTCTTGGGGCAATCAGCCCCAGCATTTT. Translating gives CASSERSWGNQPQHF. This chain links TRBV19 with TRBJ1-5; D is undetermined. Per the germline V gene, CDR1 is LNHDA and CDR2 is SQIVND (reference sequence). The V end was cut by 5 bases, the J end by 2 bases, with 13 bases between. The CDR3 is 15 amino acids.

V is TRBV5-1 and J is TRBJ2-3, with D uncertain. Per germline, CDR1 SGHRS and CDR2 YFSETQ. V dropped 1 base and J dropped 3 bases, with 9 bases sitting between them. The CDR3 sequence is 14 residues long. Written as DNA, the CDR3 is TGCGCCAGCAGCTTGAATCCACGGACAGATACGCAGTATTTT. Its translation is CASSLNPRTDTQYF. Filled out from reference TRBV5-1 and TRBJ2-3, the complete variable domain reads KAGVTQTPRYLIKTRGQQVTLSCSPISGHRSVSWYQQTPGQGLQFLFEYFSETQRNKGNFPGRFSGRQFSNSRSEMNVSTLELGDSALYLCASSLNPRTDTQYFGPGTRLTVL.

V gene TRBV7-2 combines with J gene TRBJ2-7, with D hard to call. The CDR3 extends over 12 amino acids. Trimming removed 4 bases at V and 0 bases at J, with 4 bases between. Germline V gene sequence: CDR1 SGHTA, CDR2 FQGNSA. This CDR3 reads CASSSFSYEQYF. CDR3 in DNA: TGTGCCAGCAGCTCCTTCTCCTACGAGCAGTACTTC.

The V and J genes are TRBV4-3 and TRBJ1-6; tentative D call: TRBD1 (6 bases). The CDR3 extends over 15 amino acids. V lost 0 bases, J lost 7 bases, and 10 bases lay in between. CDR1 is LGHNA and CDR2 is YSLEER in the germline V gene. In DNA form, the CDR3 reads TGCGCCAGCAGCCAAGATGGGAGGGGGAATTCACCCCTCCACTTT. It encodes CASSQDGRGNSPLHF.

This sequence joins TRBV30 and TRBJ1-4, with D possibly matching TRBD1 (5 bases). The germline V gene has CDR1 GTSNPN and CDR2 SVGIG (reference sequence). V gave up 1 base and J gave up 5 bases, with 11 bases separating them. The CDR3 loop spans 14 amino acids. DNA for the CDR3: TGTGCCTGGAGTGGACAGCCTTCGAATGAAAAACTGTTTTTT. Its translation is CAWSGQPSNEKLFF.

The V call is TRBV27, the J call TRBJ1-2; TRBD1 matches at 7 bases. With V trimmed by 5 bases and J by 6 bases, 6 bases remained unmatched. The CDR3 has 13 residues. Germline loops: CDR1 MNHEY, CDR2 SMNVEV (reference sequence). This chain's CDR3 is CASSLTGVDGYTF. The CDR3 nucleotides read TGTGCCAGCAGTCTCACAGGGGTAGATGGCTACACCTTC.

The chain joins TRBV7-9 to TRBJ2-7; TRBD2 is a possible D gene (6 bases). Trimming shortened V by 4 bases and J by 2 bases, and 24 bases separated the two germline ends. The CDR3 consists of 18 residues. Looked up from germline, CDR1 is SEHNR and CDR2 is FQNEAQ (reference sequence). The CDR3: CASSSLGDGGPSAYEQYF. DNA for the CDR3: TGTGCCAGCAGCTCCTTAGGTGATGGGGGACCTAGCGCCTACGAGCAGTACTTC.

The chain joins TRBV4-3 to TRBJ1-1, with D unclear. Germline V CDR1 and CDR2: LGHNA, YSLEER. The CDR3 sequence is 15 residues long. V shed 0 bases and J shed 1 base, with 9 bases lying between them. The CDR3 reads CASSQDRVGNTEAFF. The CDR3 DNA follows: TGCGCCAGCAGCCAAGATCGGGTGGGGAACACTGAAGCTTTCTTT.

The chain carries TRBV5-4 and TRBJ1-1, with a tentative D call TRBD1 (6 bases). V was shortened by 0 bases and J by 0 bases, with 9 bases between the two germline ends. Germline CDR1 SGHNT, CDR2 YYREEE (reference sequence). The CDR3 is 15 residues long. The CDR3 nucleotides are TGTGCCAGCAGCTTGGGAGGGGACATGAACACTGAAGCTTTCTTT. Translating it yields CASSLGGDMNTEAFF.

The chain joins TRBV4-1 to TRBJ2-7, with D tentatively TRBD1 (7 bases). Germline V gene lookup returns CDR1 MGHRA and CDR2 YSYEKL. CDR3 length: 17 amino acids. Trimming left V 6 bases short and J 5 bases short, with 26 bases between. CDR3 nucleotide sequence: TGCGCCAGCAGTCAGAAGGGCAGGGGGGTTTCGTCCGACGAGCAGTACTTC. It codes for CASSQKGRGVSSDEQYF.

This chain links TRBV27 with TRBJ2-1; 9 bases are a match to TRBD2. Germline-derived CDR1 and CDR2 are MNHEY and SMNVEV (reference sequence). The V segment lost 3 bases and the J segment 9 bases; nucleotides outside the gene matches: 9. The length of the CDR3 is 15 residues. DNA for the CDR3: TGTGCCAGCAGTTTGCAGGCGGGAGGGCCGGGTGAGCAGTTCTTC. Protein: CASSLQAGGPGEQFF.

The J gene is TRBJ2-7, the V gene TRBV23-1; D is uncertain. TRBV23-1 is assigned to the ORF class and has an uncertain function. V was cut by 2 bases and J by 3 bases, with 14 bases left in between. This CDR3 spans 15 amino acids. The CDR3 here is CASSQISRILYEQYF. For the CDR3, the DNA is TGCGCCAGCAGTCAAATCTCGAGGATCCTCTACGAGCAGTACTTC.

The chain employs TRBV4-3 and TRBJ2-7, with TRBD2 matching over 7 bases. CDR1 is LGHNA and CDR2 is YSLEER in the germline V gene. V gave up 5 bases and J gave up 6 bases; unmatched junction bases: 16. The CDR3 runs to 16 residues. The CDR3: CASSRAIAGPLGEQYF. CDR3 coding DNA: TGCGCCAGCAGCAGGGCCATAGCGGGCCCGCTAGGCGAGCAGTACTTC.

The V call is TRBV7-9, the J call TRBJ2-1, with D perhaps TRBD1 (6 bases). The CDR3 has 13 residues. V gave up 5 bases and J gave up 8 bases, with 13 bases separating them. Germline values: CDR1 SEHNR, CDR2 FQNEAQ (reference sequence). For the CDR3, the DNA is TGTGCCAGCAGCCGGTCAGGGGCGTATGAGCAGTTCTTC. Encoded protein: CASSRSGAYEQFF.

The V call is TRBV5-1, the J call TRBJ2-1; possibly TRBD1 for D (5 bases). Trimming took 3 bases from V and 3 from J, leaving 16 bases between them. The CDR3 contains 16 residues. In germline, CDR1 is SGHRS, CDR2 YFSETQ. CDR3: CASSSQTAIGYNEQFF. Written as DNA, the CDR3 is TGCGCCAGCAGCTCCCAGACAGCCATAGGCTACAATGAGCAGTTCTTC.

The CDR3 loop reads CASSLARAAPQHTQYF. Written as DNA, the CDR3 is TGCGCCAGCAGCTTGGCCCGAGCGGCACCCCAACATACGCAGTATTTT. The chain joins TRBV5-1 to TRBJ2-3; a weak D match, TRBD2 (5 bases). Germline V CDR1 and CDR2: SGHRS, YFSETQ. The CDR3 consists of 16 residues. V lost 0 bases and J 7 bases, leaving 18 bases between the germline ends. The whole variable domain, filled in from reference TRBV5-1 and TRBJ2-3, reads KAGVTQTPRYLIKTRGQQVTLSCSPISGHRSVSWYQQTPGQGLQFLFEYFSETQRNKGNFPGRFSGRQFSNSRSEMNVSTLELGDSALYLCASSLARAAPQHTQYFGPGTRLTVL.

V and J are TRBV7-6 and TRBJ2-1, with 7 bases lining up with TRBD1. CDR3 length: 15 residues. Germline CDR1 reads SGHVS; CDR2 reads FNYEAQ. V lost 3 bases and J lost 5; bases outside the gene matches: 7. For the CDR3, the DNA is TGTGCCAGCAGCTTGCGGCAGGGGGAAGACAATGAGCAGTTCTTC. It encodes CASSLRQGEDNEQFF.

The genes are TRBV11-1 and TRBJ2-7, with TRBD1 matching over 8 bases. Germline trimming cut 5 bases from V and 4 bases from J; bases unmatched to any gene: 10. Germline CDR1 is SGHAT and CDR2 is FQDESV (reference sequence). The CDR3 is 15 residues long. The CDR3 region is CASSPDSQGAYEQYF. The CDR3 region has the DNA TGTGCCAGCAGCCCGGATTCTCAGGGGGCGTACGAGCAGTACTTC.

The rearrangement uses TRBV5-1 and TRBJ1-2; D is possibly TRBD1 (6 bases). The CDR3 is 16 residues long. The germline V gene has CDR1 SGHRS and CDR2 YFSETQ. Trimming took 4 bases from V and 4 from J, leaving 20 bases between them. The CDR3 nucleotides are TGCGCCAGCAGCCCCGACAGGCAAGCCCCAAGCTATGGCTACACCTTC. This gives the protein CASSPDRQAPSYGYTF.

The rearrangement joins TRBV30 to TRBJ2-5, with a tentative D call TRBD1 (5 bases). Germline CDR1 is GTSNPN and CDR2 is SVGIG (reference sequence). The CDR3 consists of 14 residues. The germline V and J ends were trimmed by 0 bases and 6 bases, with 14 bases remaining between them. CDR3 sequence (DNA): TGTGCCTGGAGTGTACCCAGGGTTCAGAAGACCCAGTACTTC. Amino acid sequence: CAWSVPRVQKTQYF.

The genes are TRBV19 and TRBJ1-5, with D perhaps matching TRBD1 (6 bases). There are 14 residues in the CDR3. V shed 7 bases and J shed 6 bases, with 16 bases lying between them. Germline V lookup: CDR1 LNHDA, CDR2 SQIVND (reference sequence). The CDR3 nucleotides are TGTGCCAGTATCCCAACAGGGAGAGGTCAGCCCCAGCATTTT. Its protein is CASIPTGRGQPQHF. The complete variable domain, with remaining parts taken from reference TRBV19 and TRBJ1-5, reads DGGITQSPKYLFRKEGQNVTLSCEQNLNHDAMYWYRQDPGQGLRLIYYSQIVNDFQKGDIAEGYSVSREKKESFPLTVTSAQKNPTAFYLCASIPTGRGQPQHFGDGTRLSIL.

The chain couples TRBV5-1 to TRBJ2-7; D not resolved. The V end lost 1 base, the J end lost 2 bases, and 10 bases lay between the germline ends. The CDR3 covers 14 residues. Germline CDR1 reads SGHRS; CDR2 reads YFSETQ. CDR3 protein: CASSLYGRTYEQYF. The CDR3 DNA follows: TGCGCCAGCAGCTTGTATGGCAGAACCTACGAGCAGTACTTC. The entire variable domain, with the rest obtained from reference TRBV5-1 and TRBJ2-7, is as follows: KAGVTQTPRYLIKTRGQQVTLSCSPISGHRSVSWYQQTPGQGLQFLFEYFSETQRNKGNFPGRFSGRQFSNSRSEMNVSTLELGDSALYLCASSLYGRTYEQYFGPGTRLTVT.

CDR3 in DNA: TGTGCCAGCAGCTTCCAAGCCCCCAATGAAAAACTGTTTTTT. The encoded protein is CASSFQAPNEKLFF. The chain combines TRBV5-6 with TRBJ1-4; D is ambiguous. The CDR3 sequence is 14 residues long. Per the germline V gene, CDR1 is SGHDT and CDR2 is YYEEEE. V was cut by 2 bases and J by 5 bases, with 10 bases left in between.

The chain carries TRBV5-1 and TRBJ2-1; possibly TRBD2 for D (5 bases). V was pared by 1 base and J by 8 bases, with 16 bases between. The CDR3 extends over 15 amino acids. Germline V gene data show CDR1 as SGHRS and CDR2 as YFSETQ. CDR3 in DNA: TGCGCCAGCAGCTTGTATCTCCGGGCTAGCTATGAGCAGTTCTTC. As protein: CASSLYLRASYEQFF. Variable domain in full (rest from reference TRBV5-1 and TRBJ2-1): KAGVTQTPRYLIKTRGQQVTLSCSPISGHRSVSWYQQTPGQGLQFLFEYFSETQRNKGNFPGRFSGRQFSNSRSEMNVSTLELGDSALYLCASSLYLRASYEQFFGPGTRLTVL.

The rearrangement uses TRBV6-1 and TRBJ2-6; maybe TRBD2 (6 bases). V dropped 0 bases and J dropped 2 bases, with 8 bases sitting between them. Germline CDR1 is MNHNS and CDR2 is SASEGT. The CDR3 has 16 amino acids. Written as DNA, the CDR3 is TGTGCCAGCAGTGAAGCGGCGGGGACTGGGGCCAACGTCCTGACTTTC. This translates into CASSEAAGTGANVLTF.

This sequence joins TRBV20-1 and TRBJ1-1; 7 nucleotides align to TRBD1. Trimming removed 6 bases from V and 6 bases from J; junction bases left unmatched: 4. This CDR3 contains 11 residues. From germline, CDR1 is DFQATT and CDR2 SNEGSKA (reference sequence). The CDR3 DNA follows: TGCAGTGCGGGTGACAGGGCTGAAGCTTTCTTT. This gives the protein CSAGDRAEAFF.

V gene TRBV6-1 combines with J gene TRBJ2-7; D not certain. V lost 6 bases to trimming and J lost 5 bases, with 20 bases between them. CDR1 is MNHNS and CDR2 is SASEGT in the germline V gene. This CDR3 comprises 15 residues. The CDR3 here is CASSADGSEVNEQYF. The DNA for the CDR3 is TGTGCCAGCAGCGCCGACGGTTCCGAGGTGAACGAGCAGTACTTC.